This T cell receptor beta chain was observed in a study of T cell changes during pregnancy in multiple sclerosis. Trimming left V 0 bases short and J 8 bases short, with 10 bases between. This CDR3 spans 13 amino acids. CDR1 is MNHEY and CDR2 is SVGAGI in the germline V gene. Only in-frame clones appear in the TCRdb table, and some are missing; sequencing was by immunoSEQ multiplex PCR. The table lists roughly 50,000 clones, around 92% of them singletons. The sequences come from CD4+ T cells from peripheral blood mononuclear cells, collected in the third trimester of pregnancy. The sequence was obtained from a female donor with multiple sclerosis, enrolled in a pregnancy study. The chain has TRBV6-5 and TRBJ1-1, with TRBD1 as a possible D gene (6 bases). The CDR3 DNA sequence: TGTGCCAGCAGTTACTCGACAGGCCCAGAAGCTTTCTTT. This encodes CASSYSTGPEAFF.